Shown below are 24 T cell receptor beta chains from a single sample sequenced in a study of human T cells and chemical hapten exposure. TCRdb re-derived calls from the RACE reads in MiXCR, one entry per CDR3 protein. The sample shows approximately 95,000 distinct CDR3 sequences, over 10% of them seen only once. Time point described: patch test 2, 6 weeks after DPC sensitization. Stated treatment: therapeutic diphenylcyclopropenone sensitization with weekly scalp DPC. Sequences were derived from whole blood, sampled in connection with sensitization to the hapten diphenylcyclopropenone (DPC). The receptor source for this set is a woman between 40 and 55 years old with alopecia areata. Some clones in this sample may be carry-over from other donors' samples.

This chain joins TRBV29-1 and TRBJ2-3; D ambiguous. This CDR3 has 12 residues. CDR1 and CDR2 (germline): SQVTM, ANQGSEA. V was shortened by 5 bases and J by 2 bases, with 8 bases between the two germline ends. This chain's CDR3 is CSVFGNTDTQYF. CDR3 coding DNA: TGCAGCGTTTTCGGAAACACAGATACGCAGTATTTT.

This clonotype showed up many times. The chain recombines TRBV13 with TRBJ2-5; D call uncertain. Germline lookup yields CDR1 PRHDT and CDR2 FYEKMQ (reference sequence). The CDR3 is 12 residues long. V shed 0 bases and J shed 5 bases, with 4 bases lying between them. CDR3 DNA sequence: TGTGCCAGCAGCTTAGGACGGGAGACCCAGTACTTC. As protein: CASSLGRETQYF.

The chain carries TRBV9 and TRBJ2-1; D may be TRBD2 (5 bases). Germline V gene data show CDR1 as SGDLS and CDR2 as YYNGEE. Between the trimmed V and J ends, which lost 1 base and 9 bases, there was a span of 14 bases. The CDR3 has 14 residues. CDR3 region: CASSVRFSASEQFF. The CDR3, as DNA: TGTGCCAGCAGCGTAAGATTTAGCGCGAGTGAGCAGTTCTTC. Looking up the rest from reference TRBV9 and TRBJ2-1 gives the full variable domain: DSGVTQTPKHLITATGQRVTLRCSPRSGDLSVYWYQQSLDQGLQFLIQYYNGEERAKGNILERFSAQQFPDLHSELNLSSLELGDSALYFCASSVRFSASEQFFGPGTRLTVL.

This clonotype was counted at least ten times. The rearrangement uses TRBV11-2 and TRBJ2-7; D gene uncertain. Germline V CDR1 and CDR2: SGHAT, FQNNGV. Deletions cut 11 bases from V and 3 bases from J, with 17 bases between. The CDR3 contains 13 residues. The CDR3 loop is CAPKNPALYEQYF. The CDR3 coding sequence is TGTGCCCCGAAAAACCCCGCTCTCTACGAGCAGTACTTC.

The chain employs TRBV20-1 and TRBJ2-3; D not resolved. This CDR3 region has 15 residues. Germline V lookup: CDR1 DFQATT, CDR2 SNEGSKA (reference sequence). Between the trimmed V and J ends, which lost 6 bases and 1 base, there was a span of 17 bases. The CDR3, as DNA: TGCAGTGCCTCCCCAGATCGACGGGGCACAGATACGCAGTATTTT. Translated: CSASPDRRGTDTQYF.

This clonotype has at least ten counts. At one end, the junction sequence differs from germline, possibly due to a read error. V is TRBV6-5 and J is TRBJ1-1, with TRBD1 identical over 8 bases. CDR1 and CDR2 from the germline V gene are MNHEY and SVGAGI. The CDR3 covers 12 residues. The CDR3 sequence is CASSYTSGGIAF. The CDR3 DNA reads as TGTGCCAGCAGTTACACGTCAGGGGGCATCGCCTTT.

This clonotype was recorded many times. The CDR3 loop is CASSFRGPLNEKLFF. CDR3 coding DNA: TGTGCCAGCAGTTTCCGGGGCCCGTTGAATGAAAAACTGTTTTTT. The chain is built from TRBV12-3 or TRBV12-4 and TRBJ1-4; weak D call: TRBD1 (5 bases). This CDR3 region has 15 residues. V was cut by 3 bases and J by 5 bases, with 13 bases left in between.

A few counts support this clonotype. For the CDR3, the DNA is TGCGCCAGCAGCCAAGGGGACCAGGGAACCGGGGAGCTGTTTTTT. Its protein is CASSQGDQGTGELFF. The chain combines TRBV4-3 with TRBJ2-2, with D tentatively TRBD1 or TRBD2 (5 bases each). The V end lost 1 base, the J end lost 5 bases, and 11 bases lay between the germline ends. Germline V CDR1 and CDR2: LGHNA, YSLEER. This CDR3 has 15 amino acids.

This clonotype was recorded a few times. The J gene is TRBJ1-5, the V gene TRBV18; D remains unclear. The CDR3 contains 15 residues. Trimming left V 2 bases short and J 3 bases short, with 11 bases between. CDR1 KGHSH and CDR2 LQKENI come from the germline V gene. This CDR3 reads CASSPVDGLNQPQHF. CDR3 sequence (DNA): TGTGCCAGCTCACCAGTTGACGGACTCAATCAGCCCCAGCATTTT.

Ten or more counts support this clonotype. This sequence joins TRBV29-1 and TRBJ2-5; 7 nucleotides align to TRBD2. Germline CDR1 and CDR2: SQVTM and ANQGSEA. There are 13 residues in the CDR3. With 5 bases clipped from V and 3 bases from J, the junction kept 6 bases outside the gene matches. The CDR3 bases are TGCAGCGTTAGCGGGGCGGTGAAAGAGACCCAGTACTTC. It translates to CSVSGAVKETQYF.

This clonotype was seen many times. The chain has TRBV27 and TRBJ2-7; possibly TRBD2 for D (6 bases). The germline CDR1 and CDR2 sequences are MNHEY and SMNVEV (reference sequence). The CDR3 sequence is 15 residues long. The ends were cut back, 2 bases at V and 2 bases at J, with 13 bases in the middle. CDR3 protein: CASSLRISGTYEQYF. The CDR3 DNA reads TGTGCCAGCAGTTTAAGGATTAGCGGTACCTACGAGCAGTACTTC.

The CDR3 is CASGSSLTSEQYF. The CDR3 DNA reads TGTGCCAGCGGCAGTAGTTTAACGAGTGAGCAGTACTTC. The rearrangement links TRBV7-9 to TRBJ2-7; the D is unclear. Germline CDR1 and CDR2: SEHNR and FQNEAQ (reference sequence). CDR3 size: 13 residues. V lost 8 bases and J lost 7, with 18 bases in between.

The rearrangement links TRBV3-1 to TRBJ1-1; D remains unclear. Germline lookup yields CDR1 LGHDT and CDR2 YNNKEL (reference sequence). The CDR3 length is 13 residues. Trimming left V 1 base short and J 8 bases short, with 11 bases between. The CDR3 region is CASSQGSGHEAFF. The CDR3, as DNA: TGTGCCAGCAGCCAAGGCTCGGGTCACGAAGCTTTCTTT.

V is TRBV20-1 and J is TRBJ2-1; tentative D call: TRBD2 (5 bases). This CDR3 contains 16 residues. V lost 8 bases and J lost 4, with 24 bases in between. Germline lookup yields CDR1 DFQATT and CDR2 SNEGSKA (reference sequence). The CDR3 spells CSIPRDNAFSYNEQFF. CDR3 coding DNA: TGCAGTATCCCTCGGGATAACGCCTTTTCGTACAATGAGCAGTTCTTC.

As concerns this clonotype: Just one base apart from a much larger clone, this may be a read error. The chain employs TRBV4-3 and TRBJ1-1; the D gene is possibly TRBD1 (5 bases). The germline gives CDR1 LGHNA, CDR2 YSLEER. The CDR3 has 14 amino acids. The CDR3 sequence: CASSRGALNTEASF. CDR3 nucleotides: TGCGCCAGCAGCCGAGGGGCATTAAACACTGAAGCTTCCTTT.

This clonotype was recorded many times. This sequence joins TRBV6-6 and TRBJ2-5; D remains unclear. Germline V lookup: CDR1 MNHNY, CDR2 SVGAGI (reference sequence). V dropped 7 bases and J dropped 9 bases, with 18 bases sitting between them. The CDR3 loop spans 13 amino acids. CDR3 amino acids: CASNLEALGAQYF. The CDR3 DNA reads TGTGCCAGCAACCTGGAAGCTCTTGGGGCCCAGTACTTC.

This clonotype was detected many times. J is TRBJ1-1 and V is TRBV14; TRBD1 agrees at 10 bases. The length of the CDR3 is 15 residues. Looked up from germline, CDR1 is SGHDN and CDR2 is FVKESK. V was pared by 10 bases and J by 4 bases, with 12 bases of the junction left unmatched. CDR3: CATLKSGQGFTEAFF. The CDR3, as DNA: TGTGCCACCCTAAAGTCGGGACAGGGGTTCACTGAAGCTTTCTTT.

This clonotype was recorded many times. In DNA form, the CDR3 reads TGTGCCAGCAGCCATCTTACCGGGGCTACTGAAGCTTTCTTT. It yields the protein CASSHLTGATEAFF. The chain links TRBV3-1 to TRBJ1-1; possible D gene TRBD1, 5 bases. Trimming left V 3 bases short and J 5 bases short, with 13 bases between. The CDR3 loop spans 14 amino acids. Germline CDR1 is LGHDT and CDR2 is YNNKEL (reference sequence).

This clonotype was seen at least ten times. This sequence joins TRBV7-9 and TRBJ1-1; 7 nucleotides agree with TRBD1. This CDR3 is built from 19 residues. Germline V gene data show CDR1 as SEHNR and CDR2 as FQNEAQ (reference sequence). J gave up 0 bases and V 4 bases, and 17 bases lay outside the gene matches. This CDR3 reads CASSWKEGAIFPLNTEAFF. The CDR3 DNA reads TGTGCCAGCAGCTGGAAGGAGGGGGCTATCTTCCCACTGAACACTGAAGCTTTCTTT. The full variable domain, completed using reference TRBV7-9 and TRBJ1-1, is DTGVSQNPRHKITKRGQNVTFRCDPISEHNRLYWYRQTLGQGPEFLTYFQNEAQLEKSRLLSDRFSAERPKGSFSTLEIQRTEQGDSAMYLCASSWKEGAIFPLNTEAFFGQGTRLTVV.

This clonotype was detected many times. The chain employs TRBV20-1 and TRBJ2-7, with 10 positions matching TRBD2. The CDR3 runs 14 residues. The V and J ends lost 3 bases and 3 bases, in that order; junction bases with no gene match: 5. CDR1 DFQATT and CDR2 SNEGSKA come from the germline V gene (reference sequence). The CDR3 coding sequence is TGCAGTGCTAGTTTGGCTAGCGGGGGCTACGAGCAGTACTTC. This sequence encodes CSASLASGGYEQYF.

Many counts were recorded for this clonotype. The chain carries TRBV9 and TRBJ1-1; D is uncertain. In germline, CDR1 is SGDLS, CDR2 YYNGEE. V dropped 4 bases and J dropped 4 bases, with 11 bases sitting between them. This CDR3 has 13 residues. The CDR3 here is CASSPEAFTEAFF. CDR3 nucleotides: TGTGCCAGCAGCCCCGAAGCCTTCACTGAAGCTTTCTTT.

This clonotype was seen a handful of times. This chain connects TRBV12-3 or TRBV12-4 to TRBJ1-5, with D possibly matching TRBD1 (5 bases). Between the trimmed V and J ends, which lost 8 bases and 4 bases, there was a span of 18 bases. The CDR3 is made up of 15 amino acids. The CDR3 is CASGTIGGFNQPQHF. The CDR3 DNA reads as TGTGCCAGCGGAACTATCGGGGGGTTTAATCAGCCCCAGCATTTT.

The DNA of the CDR3 is TGCGCCAGCAGCTTCGGGACAGGGGGTGTCAATGAGCAGTTCTTC. It specifies CASSFGTGGVNEQFF. This chain links TRBV5-1 with TRBJ2-1, with 11 nucleotides matching TRBD1. This CDR3 contains 15 residues. V was pared by 2 bases and J by 6 bases, with 4 bases of the junction left unmatched. Germline CDR1 and CDR2: SGHRS and YFSETQ.

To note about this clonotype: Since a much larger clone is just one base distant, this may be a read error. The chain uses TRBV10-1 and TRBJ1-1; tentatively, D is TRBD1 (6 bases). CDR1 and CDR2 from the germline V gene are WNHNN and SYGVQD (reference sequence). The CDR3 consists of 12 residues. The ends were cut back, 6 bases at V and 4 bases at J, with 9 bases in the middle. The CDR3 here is CASREGVTEAFF. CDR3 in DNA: TGCGCCAGCAGAGAGGGGGTCACTGAAGCTTTCTTT.